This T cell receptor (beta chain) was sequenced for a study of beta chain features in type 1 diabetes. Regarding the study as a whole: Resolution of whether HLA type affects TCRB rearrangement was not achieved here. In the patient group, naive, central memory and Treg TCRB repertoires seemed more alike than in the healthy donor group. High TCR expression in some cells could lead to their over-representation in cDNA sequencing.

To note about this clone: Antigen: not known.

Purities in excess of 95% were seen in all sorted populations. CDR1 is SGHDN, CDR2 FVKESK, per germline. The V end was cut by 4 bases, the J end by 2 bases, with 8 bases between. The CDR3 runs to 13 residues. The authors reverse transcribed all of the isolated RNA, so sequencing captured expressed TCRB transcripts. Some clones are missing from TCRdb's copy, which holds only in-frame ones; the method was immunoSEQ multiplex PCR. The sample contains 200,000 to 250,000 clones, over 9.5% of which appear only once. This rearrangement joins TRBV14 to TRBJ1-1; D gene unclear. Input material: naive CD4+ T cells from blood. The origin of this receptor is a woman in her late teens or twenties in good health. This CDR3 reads CASSLEGNTEAFF. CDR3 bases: TGTGCCAGCAGCCTTGAGGGCAACACTGAAGCTTTCTTT.